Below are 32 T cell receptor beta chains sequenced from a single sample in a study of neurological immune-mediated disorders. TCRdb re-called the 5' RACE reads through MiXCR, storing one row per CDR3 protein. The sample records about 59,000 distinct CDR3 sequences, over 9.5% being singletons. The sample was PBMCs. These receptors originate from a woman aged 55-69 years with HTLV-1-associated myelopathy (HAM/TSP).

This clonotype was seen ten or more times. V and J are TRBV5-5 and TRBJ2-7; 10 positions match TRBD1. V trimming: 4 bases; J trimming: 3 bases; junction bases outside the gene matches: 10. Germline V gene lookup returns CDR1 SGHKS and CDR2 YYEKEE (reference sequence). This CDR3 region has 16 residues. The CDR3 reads CASSPKDRGLFYEQYF. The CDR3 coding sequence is TGTGCCAGCAGCCCGAAAGACAGGGGGCTATTCTACGAGCAGTACTTC.

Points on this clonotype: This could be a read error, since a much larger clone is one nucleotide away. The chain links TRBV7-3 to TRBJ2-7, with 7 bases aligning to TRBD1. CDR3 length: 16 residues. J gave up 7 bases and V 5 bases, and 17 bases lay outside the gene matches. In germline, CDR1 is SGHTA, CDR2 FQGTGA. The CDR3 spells CASSKEGPRSDREQYF. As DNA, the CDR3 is TGTGCCAGCAGCAAAGAGGGTCCCCGTTCGGACAGGGAGCAGTACTTC.

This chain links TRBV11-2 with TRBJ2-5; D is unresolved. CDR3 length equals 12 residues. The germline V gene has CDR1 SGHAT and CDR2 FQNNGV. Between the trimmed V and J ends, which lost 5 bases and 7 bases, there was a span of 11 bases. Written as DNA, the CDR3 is TGTGCCAGCAGCCGGGTGACGAGGACCCAGTACTTC. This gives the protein CASSRVTRTQYF.

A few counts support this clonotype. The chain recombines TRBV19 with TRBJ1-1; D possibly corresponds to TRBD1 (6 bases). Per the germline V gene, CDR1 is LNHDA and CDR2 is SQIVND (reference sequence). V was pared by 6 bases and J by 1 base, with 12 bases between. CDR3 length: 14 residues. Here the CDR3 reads CASSFRGGNTEAFF. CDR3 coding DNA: TGTGCCAGTAGCTTCAGGGGCGGGAACACTGAAGCTTTCTTT.

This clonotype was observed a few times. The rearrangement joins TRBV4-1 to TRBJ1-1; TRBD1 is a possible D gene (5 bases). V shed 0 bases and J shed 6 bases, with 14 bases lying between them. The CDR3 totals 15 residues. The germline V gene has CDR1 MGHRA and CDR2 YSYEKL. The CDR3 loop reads CASSQEEGRGAEAFF. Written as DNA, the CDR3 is TGCGCCAGCAGCCAAGAGGAGGGGCGCGGAGCTGAAGCTTTCTTT.

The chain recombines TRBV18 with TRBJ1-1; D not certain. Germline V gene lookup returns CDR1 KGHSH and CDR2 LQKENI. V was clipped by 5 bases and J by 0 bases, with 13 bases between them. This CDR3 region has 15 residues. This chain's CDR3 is CASSALSDMNTEAFF. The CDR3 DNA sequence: TGTGCCAGCTCAGCCCTTAGCGACATGAACACTGAAGCTTTCTTT.

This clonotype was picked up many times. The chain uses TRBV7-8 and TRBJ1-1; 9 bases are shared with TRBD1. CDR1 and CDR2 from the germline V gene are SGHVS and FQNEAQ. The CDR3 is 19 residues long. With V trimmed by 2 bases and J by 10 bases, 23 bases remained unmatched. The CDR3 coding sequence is TGTGCCAGCAGCTTAAGGGGATACGGACAGGGGCGTCCAATCCAAGGAGCTTTCTTT. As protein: CASSLRGYGQGRPIQGAFF. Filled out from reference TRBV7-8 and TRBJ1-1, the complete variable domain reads GAGVSQSPRYKVAKRGQDVALRCDPISGHVSLFWYQQALGQGPEFLTYFQNEAQLDKSGLPSDRFFAERPEGSVSTLKIQRTQQEDSAVYLCASSLRGYGQGRPIQGAFFGQGTRLTVV.

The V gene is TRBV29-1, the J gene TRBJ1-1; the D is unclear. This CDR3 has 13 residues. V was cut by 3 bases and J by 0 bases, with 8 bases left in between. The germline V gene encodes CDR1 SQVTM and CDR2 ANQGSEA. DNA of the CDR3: TGCAGCGTTGACGTAGGAATGAACACTGAAGCTTTCTTT. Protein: CSVDVGMNTEAFF. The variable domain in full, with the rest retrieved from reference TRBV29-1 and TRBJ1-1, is SAVISQKPSRDICQRGTSLTIQCQVDSQVTMMFWYRQQPGQSLTLIATANQGSEATYESGFVIDKFPISRPNLTFSTLTVSNMSPEDSSIYLCSVDVGMNTEAFFGQGTRLTVV.

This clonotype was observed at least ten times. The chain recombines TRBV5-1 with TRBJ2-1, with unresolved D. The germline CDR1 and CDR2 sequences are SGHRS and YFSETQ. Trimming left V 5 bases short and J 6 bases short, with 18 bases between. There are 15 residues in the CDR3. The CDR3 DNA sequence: TGCGCCAGCAGTACCGGGTCCTATCAGATCAATGAGCAGTTCTTC. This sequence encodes CASSTGSYQINEQFF.

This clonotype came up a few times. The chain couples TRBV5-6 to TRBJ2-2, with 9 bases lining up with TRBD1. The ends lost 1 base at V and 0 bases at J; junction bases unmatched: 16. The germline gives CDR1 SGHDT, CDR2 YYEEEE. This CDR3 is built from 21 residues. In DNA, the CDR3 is TGTGCCAGCAGCTTGACCCCCAGGGACAGGGCTTGGCGGGCGAACACCGGGGAGCTGTTTTTT. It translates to CASSLTPRDRAWRANTGELFF.

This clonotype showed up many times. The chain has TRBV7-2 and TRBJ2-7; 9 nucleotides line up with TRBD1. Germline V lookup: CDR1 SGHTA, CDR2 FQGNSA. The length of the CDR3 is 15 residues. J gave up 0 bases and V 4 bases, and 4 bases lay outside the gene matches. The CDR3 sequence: CASSSDRGFSYEQYF. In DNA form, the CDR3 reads TGTGCCAGCAGCTCAGACAGGGGGTTCTCCTACGAGCAGTACTTC.

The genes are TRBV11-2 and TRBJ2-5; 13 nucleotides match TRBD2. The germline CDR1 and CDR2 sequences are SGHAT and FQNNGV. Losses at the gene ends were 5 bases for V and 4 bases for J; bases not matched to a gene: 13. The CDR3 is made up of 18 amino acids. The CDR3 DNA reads TGTGCCAGCAGCCTCCGGCCCGGACTAGCGGGAGCGGGAGAGACCCAGTACTTC. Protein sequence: CASSLRPGLAGAGETQYF.

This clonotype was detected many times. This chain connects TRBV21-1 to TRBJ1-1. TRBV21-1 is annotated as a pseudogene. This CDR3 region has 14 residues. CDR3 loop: CASSKGRHWTEAFF. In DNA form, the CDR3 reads TGTGCCAGCAGCAAAGGGAGACATTGGACTGAAGCTTTCTTT.

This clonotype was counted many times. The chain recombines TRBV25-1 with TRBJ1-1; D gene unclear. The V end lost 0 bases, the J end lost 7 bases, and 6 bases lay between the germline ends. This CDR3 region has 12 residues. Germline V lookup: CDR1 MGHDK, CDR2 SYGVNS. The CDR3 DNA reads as TGTGCCAGCAGTGAATACGATGATGAAGCTTTCTTT. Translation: CASSEYDDEAFF.

The CDR3 sequence: CASSRSLAEAYEQYF. Here the CDR3 DNA reads TGTGCCAGCAGTCGATCACTAGCGGAGGCCTACGAGCAGTACTTC. This chain connects TRBV3-1 to TRBJ2-7; 8 bases map to TRBD2. With V trimmed by 6 bases and J by 2 bases, 9 bases remained unmatched. The CDR3 totals 15 residues. Germline V gene lookup returns CDR1 LGHDT and CDR2 YNNKEL (reference sequence).

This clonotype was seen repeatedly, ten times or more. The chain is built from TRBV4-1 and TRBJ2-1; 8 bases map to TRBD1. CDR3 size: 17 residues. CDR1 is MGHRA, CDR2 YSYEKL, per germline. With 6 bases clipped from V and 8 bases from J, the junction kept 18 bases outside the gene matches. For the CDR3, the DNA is TGCGCCAGCAGTCCTAGAGACAGGGGAAAATATCGGGATGAGCAGTTCTTC. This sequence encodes CASSPRDRGKYRDEQFF.

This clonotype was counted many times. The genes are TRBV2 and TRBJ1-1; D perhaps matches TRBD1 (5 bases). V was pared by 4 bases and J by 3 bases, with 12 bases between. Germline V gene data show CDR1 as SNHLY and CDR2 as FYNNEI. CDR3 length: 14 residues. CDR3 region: CASSAQGVDTEAFF. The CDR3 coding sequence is TGTGCCAGCAGTGCCCAGGGAGTTGACACTGAAGCTTTCTTT.

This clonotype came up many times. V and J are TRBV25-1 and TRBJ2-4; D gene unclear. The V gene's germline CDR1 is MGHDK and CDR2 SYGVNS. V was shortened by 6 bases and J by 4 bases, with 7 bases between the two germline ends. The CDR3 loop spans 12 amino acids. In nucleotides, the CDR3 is TGTGCCAGCAGGGGGTTAAAAAACATTCAGTACTTC. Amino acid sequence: CASRGLKNIQYF.

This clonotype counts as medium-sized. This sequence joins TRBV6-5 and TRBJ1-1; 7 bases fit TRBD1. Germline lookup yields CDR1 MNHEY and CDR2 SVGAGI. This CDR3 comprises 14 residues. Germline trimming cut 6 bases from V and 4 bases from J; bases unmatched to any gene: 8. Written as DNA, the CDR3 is TGTGCCAGCAGCCCCAGACAGGGTGGCACTGAAGCTTTCTTT. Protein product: CASSPRQGGTEAFF.

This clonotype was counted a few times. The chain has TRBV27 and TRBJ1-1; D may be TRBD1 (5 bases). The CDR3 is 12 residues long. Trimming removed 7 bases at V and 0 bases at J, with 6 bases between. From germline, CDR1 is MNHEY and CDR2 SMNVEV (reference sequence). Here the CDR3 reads CASMGVNTEAFF. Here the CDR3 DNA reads TGTGCCAGCATGGGGGTGAACACTGAAGCTTTCTTT.

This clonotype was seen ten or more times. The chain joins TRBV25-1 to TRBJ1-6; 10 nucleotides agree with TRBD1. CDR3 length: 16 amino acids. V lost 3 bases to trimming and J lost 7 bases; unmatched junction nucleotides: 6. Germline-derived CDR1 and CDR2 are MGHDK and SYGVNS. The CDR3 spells CASSDAGTGVNSPLHF. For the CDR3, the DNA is TGTGCCAGCAGTGATGCCGGGACAGGGGTCAATTCACCCCTCCACTTT.

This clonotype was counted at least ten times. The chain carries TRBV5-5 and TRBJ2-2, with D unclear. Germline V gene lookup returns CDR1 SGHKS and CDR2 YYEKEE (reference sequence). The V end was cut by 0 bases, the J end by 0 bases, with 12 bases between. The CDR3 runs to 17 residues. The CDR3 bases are TGTGCCAGCAGCTTGGGGCCCATCGCCTCGAACACCGGGGAGCTGTTTTTT. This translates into CASSLGPIASNTGELFF.

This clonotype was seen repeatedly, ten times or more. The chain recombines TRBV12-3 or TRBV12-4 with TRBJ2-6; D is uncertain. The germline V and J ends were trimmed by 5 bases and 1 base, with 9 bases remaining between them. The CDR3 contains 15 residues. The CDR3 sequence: CASSPYASGANVLTF. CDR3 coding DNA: TGTGCCAGCAGTCCCTACGCTTCTGGGGCCAACGTCCTGACTTTC.

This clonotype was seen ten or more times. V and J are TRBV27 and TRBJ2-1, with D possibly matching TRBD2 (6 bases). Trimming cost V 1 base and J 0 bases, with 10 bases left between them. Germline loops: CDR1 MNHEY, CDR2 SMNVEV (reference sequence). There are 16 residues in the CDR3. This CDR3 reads CASSLFTGVSYNEQFF. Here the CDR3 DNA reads TGTGCCAGCAGTTTATTCACGGGAGTCTCCTACAATGAGCAGTTCTTC.

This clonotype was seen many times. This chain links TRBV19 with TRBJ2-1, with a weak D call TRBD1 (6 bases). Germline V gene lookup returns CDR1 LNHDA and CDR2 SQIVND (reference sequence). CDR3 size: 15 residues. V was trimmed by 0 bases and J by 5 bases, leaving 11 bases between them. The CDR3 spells CASSIEWGQNNEQFF. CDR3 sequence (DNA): TGTGCCAGTAGTATAGAATGGGGACAAAACAATGAGCAGTTCTTC.

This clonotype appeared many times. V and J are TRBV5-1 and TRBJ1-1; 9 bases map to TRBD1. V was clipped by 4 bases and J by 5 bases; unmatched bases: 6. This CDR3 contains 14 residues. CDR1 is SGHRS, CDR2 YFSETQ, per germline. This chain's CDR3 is CASSPGQGSTEAFF. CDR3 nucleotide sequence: TGCGCCAGCAGCCCGGGACAGGGTTCGACTGAAGCTTTCTTT.

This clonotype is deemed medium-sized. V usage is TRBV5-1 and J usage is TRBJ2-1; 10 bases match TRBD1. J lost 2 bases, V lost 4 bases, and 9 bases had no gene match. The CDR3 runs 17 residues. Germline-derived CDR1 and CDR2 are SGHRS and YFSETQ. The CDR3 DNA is TGCGCCAGCAGCGGCCCGGGACAGGGGAGCCCCTACAATGAGCAGTTCTTC. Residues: CASSGPGQGSPYNEQFF.

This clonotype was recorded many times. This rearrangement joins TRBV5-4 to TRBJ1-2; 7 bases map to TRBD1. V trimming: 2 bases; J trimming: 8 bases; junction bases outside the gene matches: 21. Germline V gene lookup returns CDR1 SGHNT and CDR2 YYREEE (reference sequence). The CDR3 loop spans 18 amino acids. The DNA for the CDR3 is TGTGCCAGCAGCTTACACCCGGGACAGCCGCTCCATGAGAGGGGCTACACCTTC. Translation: CASSLHPGQPLHERGYTF.

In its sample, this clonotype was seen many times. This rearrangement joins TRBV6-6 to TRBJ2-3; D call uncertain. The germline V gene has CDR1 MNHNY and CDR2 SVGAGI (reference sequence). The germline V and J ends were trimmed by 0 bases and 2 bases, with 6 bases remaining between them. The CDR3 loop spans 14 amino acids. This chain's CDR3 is CASSYSDDTDTQYF. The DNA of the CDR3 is TGTGCCAGCAGTTACTCGGACGACACAGATACGCAGTATTTT.

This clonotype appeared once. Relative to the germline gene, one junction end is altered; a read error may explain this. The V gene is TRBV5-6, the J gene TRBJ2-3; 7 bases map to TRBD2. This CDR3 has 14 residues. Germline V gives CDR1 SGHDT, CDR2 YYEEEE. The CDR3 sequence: CSSSSSGITDTQYF. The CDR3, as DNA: TGTTCCAGCAGCTCGAGCGGGATCACAGATACGCAGTATTTT.

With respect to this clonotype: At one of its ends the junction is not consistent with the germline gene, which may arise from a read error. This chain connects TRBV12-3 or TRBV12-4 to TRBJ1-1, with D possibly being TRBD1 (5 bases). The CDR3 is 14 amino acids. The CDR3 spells CANSLTPIQAEAFF. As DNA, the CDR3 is TGTGCCAACAGTTTAACTCCAATACAGGCTGAAGCTTTCTTT.

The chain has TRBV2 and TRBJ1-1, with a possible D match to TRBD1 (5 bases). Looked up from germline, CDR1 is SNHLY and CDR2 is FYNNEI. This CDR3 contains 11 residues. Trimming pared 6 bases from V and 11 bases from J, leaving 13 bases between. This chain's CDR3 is CASSPGRGAFF. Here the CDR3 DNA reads TGTGCCAGCAGCCCGGGACGGGGGGCTTTCTTT.